This T cell receptor (beta chain) is drawn from a study of CD8+ T cells in alopecia areata. Study-wide context: The drug, tofacitinib, lasted 6 to 18 months, followed by 6 months off drug. Findings and limits, study-wide: It was less clear whether patients shared TCRs than it was in mice, possibly because of HLA.

Sequencing templates came from extracted RNA that was reverse transcribed into cDNA. Only in-frame clones appear in the TCRdb table, and some are missing; sequencing was by immunoSEQ multiplex PCR. The data contain around 140,000 clones, 40% to 65% of them singletons. CDR1 and CDR2 (germline): LNHDA, SQIVND (reference sequence). Trimming shortened V by 5 bases and J by 0 bases, and 14 bases separated the two germline ends. The CDR3 extends over 17 amino acids. Remarks on this clone: The antigen is not known.

Researchers took lesional scalp punch biopsies and peripheral blood from people who were alopecia areata patients. The sorting of PBMCs gave CD4+ and CD8+ T cells. The clonotype comes from a human donor with alopecia areata. Sample: CD4+ T cells sorted from blood, taken at week 0. The chain uses TRBV19 and TRBJ2-6, with unresolved D. The CDR3 here is CASSPAPRGSGANVLTF. Written as DNA, the CDR3 is TGTGCCAGTAGTCCTGCCCCCCGAGGCTCTGGGGCCAACGTCCTGACTTTC. The full variable domain, its missing parts supplied by reference TRBV19 and TRBJ2-6, is DGGITQSPKYLFRKEGQNVTLSCEQNLNHDAMYWYRQDPGQGLRLIYYSQIVNDFQKGDIAEGYSVSREKKESFPLTVTSAQKNPTAFYLCASSPAPRGSGANVLTFGAGSRLTVL.